Detailed here is one T cell receptor beta chain. What it binds is not known. PCR used 60 Vbeta primers and 13 Jbeta primers. TCRdb's table, derived via immunoSEQ multiplex PCR, lists solely in-frame clones and lacks some. Of about 200,000 clones in the sample, roughly 80% were seen once. The record originates from a study of cytomegalovirus exposure and HLA in healthy donors. Whole-study results and caveats: With high specificity and sensitivity, the classifier reportedly diagnosed cytomegalovirus status. In an earlier analysis, about 87% or about 30%: the productive usage of most TCR beta V segments. Accurate prediction of most subjects' HLA-A and HLA-B alleles from TCR beta sequences was reported.

Trimming took 0 bases from V and 0 from J, leaving 16 bases between them. Germline V gene sequence: CDR1 SGHRS, CDR2 YFSETQ. This CDR3 is 18 amino acids long. J is TRBJ2-1 and V is TRBV5-1; D perhaps matches TRBD1 (6 bases). The TCR comes from a woman aged 18-35 years in good health and CMV-seronegative. The sample was PBMCs. The CDR3 is CASSLVQDSLISYNEQFF. In DNA form, the CDR3 reads TGCGCCAGCAGCTTGGTCCAGGACAGCCTGATCTCCTACAATGAGCAGTTCTTC.